Below, 29 T cell receptor beta chains from the same sample are listed, as sequenced in a study of Graves' ophthalmopathy and Graves' hyperthyroidism. Amplification of the TCR beta CDR3 regions used RNA transcripts (as template). Second-round multiplex PCR came after a first-round RT-PCR that employed HTBI primers. TCRdb re-analysed the multiplex PCR reads in MiXCR, keeping a single row per CDR3 protein. This sample has 300,000 to 350,000 distinct CDR3 sequences, with about 17% found just once. Sequenced: peripheral blood. These receptors were collected from an adult man with Graves' ophthalmopathy.

This clonotype was counted between two and nine times. The rearrangement links TRBV19 to TRBJ2-7; TRBD2 aligns across 11 bases. Germline V CDR1 and CDR2: LNHDA, SQIVND (reference sequence). The V gene end was trimmed by 10 bases and the J gene end by 5 bases; junction bases not matched to a gene: 16. The CDR3 extends over 16 amino acids. The CDR3 is CATTASSGRAIDEQYF. The CDR3 region has the DNA TGTGCCACCACAGCGAGTAGCGGGAGGGCCATTGACGAGCAGTACTTC.

Notes on this clonotype: Since a much larger clone is just one base distant, this may be a read error. V usage is TRBV5-5 and J usage is TRBJ1-1, with TRBD1 matching 8 bases. The germline V gene has CDR1 SGHKS and CDR2 YYEKEE (reference sequence). The CDR3 runs to 15 residues. CDR3 residues: CVSSSSTGTGGEAFF. The CDR3 bases are TGTGTCAGCAGCTCATCAACCGGGACAGGCGGTGAAGCTTTCTTT.

This clonotype was seen at least ten times. The genes are TRBV12-3 or TRBV12-4 and TRBJ2-5; TRBD1 or TRBD2 may be the D gene (5 bases each). The CDR3 runs 14 residues. V gave up 5 bases and J gave up 2 bases, with 12 bases separating them. CDR3 sequence reads: CASSPGTEQETQYF. The CDR3 bases are TGTGCCAGCAGTCCTGGGACGGAGCAAGAGACCCAGTACTTC.

This clonotype has ten or more counts. The rearrangement uses TRBV15 and TRBJ1-2; the D is unclear. Per the germline V gene, CDR1 is LNHNV and CDR2 is YYDKDF (reference sequence). V was trimmed by 3 bases and J by 4 bases, leaving 15 bases between them. This CDR3 spans 15 amino acids. The chain's CDR3 is CATSRDSSSGYGYTF. The CDR3 DNA reads as TGTGCCACCAGCAGGGACTCTAGTAGCGGCTATGGCTACACCTTC.

This chain uses TRBV20-1 with TRBJ2-7, with no clear D. Germline V gene lookup returns CDR1 DFQATT and CDR2 SNEGSKA (reference sequence). Trimming removed 2 bases from V and 0 bases from J, with 5 bases in between. The CDR3 is made up of 12 amino acids. Written as DNA, the CDR3 is TGCAGTGCTAGAAGGCCCTCCTACGAGCAGTACTTC. The encoded protein is CSARRPSYEQYF.

There are many counts of this clonotype. The chain carries TRBV2 and TRBJ2-7; D is unresolved. The CDR3 contains 13 residues. Trimming shortened V by 3 bases and J by 2 bases, and 8 bases separated the two germline ends. From germline, CDR1 is SNHLY and CDR2 FYNNEI. The CDR3: CASSDWVTYEQYF. CDR3 DNA: TGTGCCAGCAGTGATTGGGTGACCTACGAGCAGTACTTC.

This clonotype occurred many times. This rearrangement joins TRBV6-5 to TRBJ2-7, with D hard to call. The CDR3 runs 13 residues. The germline V and J ends were trimmed by 8 bases and 2 bases, with 13 bases remaining between them. CDR1 MNHEY and CDR2 SVGAGI come from the germline V gene. CDR3: CASRVAGTYEQYF. The CDR3 DNA reads as TGTGCCAGCCGAGTGGCAGGCACCTACGAGCAGTACTTC.

Ten or more counts support this clonotype. The V call is TRBV6-1, the J call TRBJ2-2; 7 bases fit TRBD2. The CDR3 is made up of 14 amino acids. Germline assignment: CDR1 MNHNS and CDR2 SASEGT. J was trimmed by 8 bases and V by 7 bases; bases with no gene match: 10. DNA of the CDR3: TGTGCCAGCACCACTACGGGGGGATCTGGGGAGCTGTTTTTT. Its protein is CASTTTGGSGELFF.

In this sample, this clonotype turned up many times. The V and J genes are TRBV10-3 and TRBJ1-2; TRBD1 is a possible D gene (5 bases). CDR1 is ENHRY and CDR2 is SYGVKD in the germline V gene. This CDR3 is 14 amino acids long. V was shortened by 4 bases and J by 7 bases, with 16 bases between the two germline ends. The chain's CDR3 is CAISGSRGLGGYTF. The CDR3, as DNA: TGTGCCATCAGTGGAAGTCGGGGGTTGGGTGGCTACACCTTC.

This clonotype appeared many times. The V gene is TRBV11-2, the J gene TRBJ2-5; the match to TRBD2 covers 8 bases. Germline V gene data show CDR1 as SGHAT and CDR2 as FQNNGV. The CDR3 consists of 16 residues. J gave up 4 bases and V 0 bases, and 7 bases lay outside the gene matches. CDR3 protein: CASSLDRDGRGETQYF. The CDR3 DNA is TGTGCCAGCAGCTTAGATCGGGACGGGAGGGGAGAGACCCAGTACTTC.

This clonotype has ten or more counts. The V call is TRBV15, the J call TRBJ1-2; D is ambiguous. V shed 0 bases and J shed 0 bases, with 14 bases lying between them. The germline CDR1 and CDR2 sequences are LNHNV and YYDKDF (reference sequence). The CDR3 loop spans 17 amino acids. CDR3: CATSRDFNSGANYGYTF. The CDR3 coding sequence is TGTGCCACCAGCAGAGATTTTAACAGCGGAGCTAACTATGGCTACACCTTC.

This clonotype has a count of ten or more. V usage is TRBV2 and J usage is TRBJ2-6, with a tentative D call TRBD2 (6 bases). The V gene's germline CDR1 is SNHLY and CDR2 FYNNEI. There are 17 residues in the CDR3. V lost 8 bases, J lost 0 bases, and 17 bases lay in between. CDR3 DNA: TGTGCCAGCCGAAACGGGACTTGGAGCTCTGGGGCCAACGTCCTGACTTTC. Protein product: CASRNGTWSSGANVLTF.

This clonotype appeared a few times. This sequence joins TRBV11-2 and TRBJ2-5; D is ambiguous. Looked up from germline, CDR1 is SGHAT and CDR2 is FQNNGV. With 5 bases removed from V and 5 bases from J, the gap between germline ends came to 12 bases. This CDR3 has 13 amino acids. The CDR3 reads CASSGFLAETQYF. In DNA, the CDR3 is TGTGCCAGCAGCGGCTTCCTGGCCGAGACCCAGTACTTC. Complete variable domain (other parts from reference TRBV11-2 and TRBJ2-5): EAGVAQSPRYKIIEKRQSVAFWCNPISGHATLYWYQQILGQGPKLLIQFQNNGVVDDSQLPKDRFSAERLKGVDSTLKIQPAKLEDSAVYLCASSGFLAETQYFGPGTRLLVL.

A single count supports this clonotype. V gene TRBV27 combines with J gene TRBJ1-1; no definite D call. Germline CDR1 reads MNHEY; CDR2 reads SMNVEV (reference sequence). Deletions cut 5 bases from V and 7 bases from J, with 14 bases between. The CDR3 has 13 amino acids. CDR3 nucleotides: TGTGCCAGCAGTGAGAACTTGCTGAATGAAGCTTTCTTT. Protein: CASSENLLNEAFF.

The V and J genes are TRBV12-3 or TRBV12-4 and TRBJ1-5; 7 bases align to TRBD1. The J segment lost 2 bases and the V segment lost 6 bases, leaving 4 bases of the junction unmatched. This CDR3 comprises 14 residues. CDR3 DNA sequence: TGTGCCAGCAGCGACAGGGTGGGCAATCAGCCCCAGCATTTT. Protein product: CASSDRVGNQPQHF.

The chain carries TRBV7-9 and TRBJ2-4; TRBD1 aligns across 7 bases. CDR1 SEHNR and CDR2 FQNEAQ come from the germline V gene (reference sequence). This CDR3 contains 14 residues. V shed 5 bases and J 10 bases; nucleotides not matched to a gene: 11. The CDR3 protein is CASSPKDREWIQYF. CDR3 in DNA: TGTGCCAGCAGCCCCAAAGACAGGGAGTGGATTCAGTACTTC.

Many counts were recorded for this clonotype. The V and J genes are TRBV20-1 and TRBJ1-5; D is undetermined. Germline V gene sequence: CDR1 DFQATT, CDR2 SNEGSKA (reference sequence). The CDR3 contains 13 residues. The V end was cut by 2 bases, the J end by 7 bases, with 12 bases between. CDR3 protein: CSARQDRNQPQHF. The CDR3 nucleotides are TGCAGTGCTAGACAGGACCGGAACCAGCCCCAGCATTTT.

This clonotype was observed at least ten times. The CDR3 is CASSRSQGALSNQPQHF. CDR3 bases: TGTGCCAGCAGCCGCTCCCAGGGGGCCTTAAGCAATCAGCCCCAGCATTTT. The chain couples TRBV12-3 or TRBV12-4 to TRBJ1-5, with TRBD1 identical over 8 bases. The CDR3 sequence is 17 residues long. The trim removed 6 bases at V and 1 base at J, leaving 11 bases unmatched.

This clonotype has at least ten counts. The J gene is TRBJ1-5, the V gene TRBV7-2; 7 nucleotides line up with TRBD1. J gave up 4 bases and V 5 bases, and 8 bases lay outside the gene matches. The CDR3 has 15 residues. CDR1 is SGHTA and CDR2 is FQGNSA in the germline V gene. CDR3: CASSATGVANQPQHF. CDR3 DNA sequence: TGTGCCAGCAGCGCCACAGGGGTGGCGAATCAGCCCCAGCATTTT.

This clonotype was counted ten times or more. J is TRBJ2-5 and V is TRBV2, with 7 positions matching TRBD2. CDR1 SNHLY and CDR2 FYNNEI come from the germline V gene. Trimming at V came to 5 bases and at J to 2 bases, leaving 8 bases not matched to a gene. The CDR3 loop spans 15 amino acids. Here the CDR3 DNA reads TGTGCCAGCAGTCGTTCTAGCGGAATGCAAGAGACCCAGTACTTC. Its protein product is CASSRSSGMQETQYF.

This clonotype was recorded a few times. The CDR3 ends on some other residue instead of the conserved phenylalanine or tryptophan, so this is likely a read error. The rearrangement uses TRBV5-6 and TRBJ2-2; 9 positions match TRBD2. This CDR3 region has 16 residues. Germline trimming cut 4 bases from V and 2 bases from J; bases unmatched to any gene: 6. CDR1 and CDR2 from the germline V gene are SGHDT and YYEEEE. The chain's CDR3 is CASSLNSGGNTGELFI. Written as DNA, the CDR3 is TGTGCCAGCAGCCTTAATAGCGGGGGTAACACCGGGGAGCTGTTTATT.

This clonotype was counted ten times or more. This chain connects TRBV28 to TRBJ1-1, with 7 bases that match TRBD1. Germline lookup yields CDR1 MDHEN and CDR2 SYDVKM. With 6 bases clipped from V and 7 bases from J, the junction kept 8 bases outside the gene matches. The CDR3 sequence is 13 residues long. CDR3 nucleotide sequence: TGTGCCAGCAGCCTAGTGGGGACAGATGAAGCTTTCTTT. It translates to CASSLVGTDEAFF.

There are many counts of this clonotype. V and J are TRBV2 and TRBJ2-2, with 7 bases fitting TRBD1. The J segment lost 4 bases and the V segment lost 6 bases, leaving 8 bases of the junction unmatched. The germline gives CDR1 SNHLY, CDR2 FYNNEI. This CDR3 is built from 15 residues. The CDR3: CASREQGRATGELFF. The DNA of the CDR3 is TGTGCCAGCAGAGAACAGGGGCGAGCCACCGGGGAGCTGTTTTTT.

This clonotype was recorded a few times. This chain connects TRBV4-2 to TRBJ1-3, with D unclear. The germline V gene has CDR1 LGHNA and CDR2 YNFKEQ. V lost 0 bases to trimming and J lost 4 bases, with 7 bases between them. The CDR3 is 14 residues long. Here the CDR3 reads CASSQDRWGNTIYF. The DNA for the CDR3 is TGTGCCAGCAGCCAAGATCGGTGGGGAAACACCATATATTTT.

There are many counts of this clonotype. The chain is built from TRBV2 and TRBJ2-5; 7 bases are shared with TRBD2. The CDR3 runs to 15 residues. V lost 4 bases, J lost 2 bases, and 7 bases stayed unmatched. CDR1 SNHLY and CDR2 FYNNEI come from the germline V gene. The CDR3 DNA follows: TGTGCCAGCAGTGGCAGCGGGAAGAAACAAGAGACCCAGTACTTC. This gives the protein CASSGSGKKQETQYF.

A note on this clonotype: This may be a read error, as it is one base from a much larger clone. Without the conserved terminal phenylalanine or tryptophan, this CDR3 likely stems from a read error. This chain uses TRBV19 with TRBJ2-5; no definite D call. This CDR3 region has 15 residues. V lost 4 bases and J 2 bases, leaving 14 bases between the germline ends. Germline-derived CDR1 and CDR2 are LNHDA and SQIVND (reference sequence). The CDR3, as DNA: TGTGCCAGTAGTAGCCGAGTGACCGATCAAGAGACCCAGTACCTC. Its translation is CASSSRVTDQETQYL.

The chain links TRBV6-1 to TRBJ1-1; D possibly corresponds to TRBD1 (6 bases). CDR1 is MNHNS and CDR2 is SASEGT in the germline V gene. Trimming took 7 bases from V and 7 from J, leaving 13 bases between them. This CDR3 has 12 residues. The CDR3: CASIEQGVEAFF. Written as DNA, the CDR3 is TGTGCCAGCATAGAACAGGGCGTTGAAGCTTTCTTT.

The table lists this clonotype with a few counts. The rearrangement uses TRBV11-2 and TRBJ2-3; TRBD2 matches 11 bases. The V gene's germline CDR1 is SGHAT and CDR2 FQNNGV. The CDR3 length is 16 residues. After removal of 5 bases from V and 2 bases from J, the junction contained 6 bases not matched to a gene. The chain's CDR3 is CASSPRGLADTDTQYF. As DNA, the CDR3 is TGTGCCAGCAGCCCCAGGGGACTAGCGGACACAGATACGCAGTATTTT. Complete variable domain (other parts from reference TRBV11-2 and TRBJ2-3): EAGVAQSPRYKIIEKRQSVAFWCNPISGHATLYWYQQILGQGPKLLIQFQNNGVVDDSQLPKDRFSAERLKGVDSTLKIQPAKLEDSAVYLCASSPRGLADTDTQYFGPGTRLTVL.

This clonotype was recorded at least ten times. The chain carries TRBV5-1 and TRBJ1-1; TRBD1 might be the D (5 bases). The CDR3 has 15 amino acids. The V end lost 4 bases, the J end lost 0 bases, and 13 bases lay between the germline ends. Germline V gene lookup returns CDR1 SGHRS and CDR2 YFSETQ. The CDR3 sequence: CASSHTLDMNTEAFF. In DNA, the CDR3 is TGCGCCAGCAGCCATACCTTGGACATGAACACTGAAGCTTTCTTT.